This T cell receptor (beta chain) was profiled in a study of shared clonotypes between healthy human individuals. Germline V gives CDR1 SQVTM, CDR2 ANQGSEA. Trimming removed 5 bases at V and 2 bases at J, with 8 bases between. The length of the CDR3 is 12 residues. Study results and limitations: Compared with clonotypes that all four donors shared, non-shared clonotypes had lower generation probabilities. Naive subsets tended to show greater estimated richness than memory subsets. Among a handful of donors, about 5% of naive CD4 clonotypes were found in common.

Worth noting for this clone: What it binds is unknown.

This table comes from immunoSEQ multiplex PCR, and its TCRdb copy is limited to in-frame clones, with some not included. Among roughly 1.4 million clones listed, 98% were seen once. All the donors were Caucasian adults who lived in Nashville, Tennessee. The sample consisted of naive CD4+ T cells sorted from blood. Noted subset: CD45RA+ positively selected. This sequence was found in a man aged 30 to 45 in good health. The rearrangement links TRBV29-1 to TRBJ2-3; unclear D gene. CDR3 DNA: TGCAGCGTTTCTCAAAACACAGATACGCAGTATTTT. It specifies CSVSQNTDTQYF.